This T cell receptor (beta chain) was observed in a study of cytomegalovirus exposure and HLA in healthy donors (dated by TCRdb to the late 2010s). Turning to the overall study: According to a later analysis, one platform produced both the 120 validation repertoires and the 720 or so repertoires of the first cohort. The aim of the study was to test whether cataloging public T cell receptors could identify signatures of past pathogen exposure. In addition to the first cohort of 500 to 850 subjects, a separate validation cohort of approximately 130 different subjects was used. The study combined high-throughput TCR immunosequencing, statistical association of individual TCRs with disease status, and machine learning to predict cytomegalovirus infection status.

Concerning this clone itself: Its antigen remains undetermined. It has no much larger one-base neighbor in the sample; base qualities were not kept.

The method was the immunoSEQ multiplex PCR assay. The paper's data handling went like this. A statistical classification framework was built for diagnosing cytomegalovirus status from the catalog of TCR beta chain sequences. TCRdb's version of the immuneACCESS table is confined to in-frame rearrangements and falls short of the full clone set. An unresolved V gene accounts for under half of the shortfall where checked; the remainder is of unknown origin. The V and J calls and clone size are taken from that table; D and trimming were inferred from the DNA. The sample table holds hundreds of thousands of clones, of which roughly 90% were seen once. Of the sample, about 0.86% is held by the ten largest clones. The donors were included in the validation cohort of roughly 120 subjects, a group kept apart from the approximately 670-subject first cohort. Paper-wide results and their limitations: All 120 or so repertoires were used to score co-occurrence in the validation cohort in a later analysis, because that analysis had no HLA typing for the cohort. The study listed 150 to 200 TCR beta chains as associated with cytomegalovirus. In a later analysis, TCRs clustered in the first cohort were found to also tend to co-occur in the approximately 120 validation repertoires, with about 93% of cluster scores above 0. The classifier was reported to diagnose cytomegalovirus status with high specificity and sensitivity in both the original and validation cohorts. It was suggested by the authors that the approach could potentially be generalized to other disease states and immunological phenotypes. In vitro tests confirmed that three of the cytomegalovirus-associated TCR beta chains recognize cytomegalovirus antigens. While some public TCRs were present in many individuals, most TCR sequences turned up only very rarely across donors.

From the germline V gene, CDR1 is LGHNA and CDR2 is YSLEER. V is cut by 0 bases and J by 3 bases, and the space between the germline ends is 8 bases. The CDR3 holds 15 amino acids from the cysteine to the phenylalanine. Only the CDR3 DNA is retained, 45 bases long and in frame from the first base. This receptor was obtained from a young woman in good health and CMV-seronegative. The sequencing input was PBMCs. The V and J segments used are TRBV4-3 and TRBJ2-2, with TRBD2 tentatively as D gene (5 bases match). For the CDR3, the sequence is CASSQERGYTGELFF. The DNA reads as follows: TGCGCCAGCAGCCAAGAACGGGGTTACACCGGGGAGCTGTTTTTT.